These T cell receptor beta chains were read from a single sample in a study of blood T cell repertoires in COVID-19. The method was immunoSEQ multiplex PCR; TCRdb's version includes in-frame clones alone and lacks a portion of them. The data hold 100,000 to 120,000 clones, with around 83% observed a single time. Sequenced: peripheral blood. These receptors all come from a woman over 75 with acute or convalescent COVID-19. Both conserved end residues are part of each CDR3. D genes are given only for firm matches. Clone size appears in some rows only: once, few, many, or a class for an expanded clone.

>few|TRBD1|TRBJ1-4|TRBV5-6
CASSLGDRETTNEKLFF
TGTGCCAGCAGCTTGGGGGACAGGGAGACAACTAATGAAAAACTGTTTTTT
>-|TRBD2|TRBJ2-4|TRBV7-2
CASSWTSEDIQYF
TGTGCCAGCAGCTGGACTAGCGAGGACATTCAGTACTTC
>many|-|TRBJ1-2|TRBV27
CASSEQGRYGYTF
TGTGCCAGCAGTGAGCAGGGGCGCTATGGCTACACCTTC
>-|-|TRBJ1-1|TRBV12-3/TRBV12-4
CASSLASSTEAFF
TGTGCCAGCAGTTTAGCGTCCAGCACTGAAGCTTTCTTT
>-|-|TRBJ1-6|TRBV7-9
CASSTKDSYSPLHF
TGTGCCAGCAGCACCAAGGACAGTTATTCACCCCTCCACTTT
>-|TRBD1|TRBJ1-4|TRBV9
CASSTRDRLNEKLFF
TGTGCCAGCAGCACACGGGACAGGTTAAATGAAAAACTGTTTTTT
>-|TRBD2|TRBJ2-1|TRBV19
CASRQLAGGSILAGNEQFF
TGTGCCAGTAGGCAACTAGCGGGAGGTTCAATTCTGGCGGGGAATGAGCAGTTCTTC
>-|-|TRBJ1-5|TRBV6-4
CAVPAWGGRNQPQHF
TGTGCCGTCCCAGCGTGGGGAGGTCGCAATCAGCCCCAGCATTTT
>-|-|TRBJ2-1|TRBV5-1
CASSEGSHNEQFF
TGCGCCAGCAGCGAGGGTTCCCACAATGAGCAGTTCTTC
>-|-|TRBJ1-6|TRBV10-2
CASSDRNSPLHF
TGCGCCAGCAGTGACAGAAATTCACCCCTCCACTTT
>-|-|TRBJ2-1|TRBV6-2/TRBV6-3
CASSPGGYNEQFF
TGTGCCAGCAGTCCCGGAGGTTACAATGAGCAGTTCTTC
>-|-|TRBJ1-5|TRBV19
CASNRAGRDSNQPQHF
TGTGCCAGTAACAGGGCCGGCAGGGATAGCAATCAGCCCCAGCATTTT
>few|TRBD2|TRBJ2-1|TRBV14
CASSQESSGSNEQFF
TGTGCCAGCAGCCAAGAATCTAGCGGGAGTAATGAGCAGTTCTTC
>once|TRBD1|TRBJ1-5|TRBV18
CASSLTGTGAGQPQHF
TGTGCCAGCTCGCTAACCGGGACAGGGGCTGGTCAGCCCCAGCATTTT
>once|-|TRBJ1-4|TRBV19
CASSITWVQGSNEKLFF
TGTGCCAGTAGTATTACTTGGGTCCAGGGGAGTAATGAAAAACTGTTTTTT
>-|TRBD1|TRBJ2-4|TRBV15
CATSRDRDSYGNIQYF
TGTGCCACCAGCAGAGATCGGGACAGTTATGGAAACATTCAGTACTTC
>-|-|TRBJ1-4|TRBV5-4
CASSFKGGNEKLFF
TGTGCCAGCAGCTTCAAAGGAGGCAATGAAAAACTGTTTTTT
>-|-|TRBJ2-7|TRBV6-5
CASRPPGSSYEQYF
TGTGCCAGCAGACCTCCGGGATCTTCCTACGAGCAGTACTTC
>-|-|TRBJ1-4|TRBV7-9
CASSAHLGGSEKLFF
TGTGCCAGCAGCGCGCACCTGGGGGGGAGTGAAAAACTGTTTTTT
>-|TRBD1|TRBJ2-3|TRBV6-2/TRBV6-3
CASSYLTDRAISTDTQYF
TGTGCCAGCAGTTACCTGACCGACAGGGCCATTAGCACAGATACGCAGTATTTT
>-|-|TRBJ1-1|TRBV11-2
CASTPGGRYTEAFF
TGTGCCAGCACCCCCGGAGGGAGGTATACTGAAGCTTTCTTT
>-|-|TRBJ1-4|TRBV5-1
CASSLAMGGKLFF
TGCGCCAGCAGCTTGGCTATGGGAGGAAAACTGTTTTTT
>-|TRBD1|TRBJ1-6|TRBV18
CASSLDRDNSPLHF
TGTGCCAGCTCACTCGACAGGGATAATTCACCCCTCCACTTT
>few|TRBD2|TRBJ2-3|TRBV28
CASSTGLSGTADTQYF
TGTGCCAGCAGTACAGGGCTTAGCGGGACGGCAGATACGCAGTATTTT
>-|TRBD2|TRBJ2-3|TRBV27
CASSLISVTGGRDTQYF
TGTGCCAGCAGTTTAATATCTGTAACGGGAGGGAGGGATACGCAGTATTTT
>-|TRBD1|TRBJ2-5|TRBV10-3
CAIKGQQETQYF
TGTGCCATCAAGGGACAGCAAGAGACCCAGTACTTC
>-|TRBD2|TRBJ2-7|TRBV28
CASSSVQLAGGFEQYF
TGTGCCAGCAGTTCAGTCCAACTAGCGGGAGGCTTCGAGCAGTACTTC
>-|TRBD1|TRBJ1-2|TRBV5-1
CASSIGTGVGYTF
TGCGCCAGCAGCATAGGGACAGGGGTTGGCTACACCTTC
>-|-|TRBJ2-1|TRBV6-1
CASSEDRLTRGNEQFF
TGTGCCAGCAGTGAGGACCGACTAACCCGTGGGAATGAGCAGTTCTTC
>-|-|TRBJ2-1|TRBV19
CASSIVARSHYNEQFF
TGTGCCAGTAGTATAGTTGCTAGATCACACTACAATGAGCAGTTCTTC
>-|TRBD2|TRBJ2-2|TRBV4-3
CASSQEVISGINAGELFF
TGCGCCAGCAGCCAAGAAGTGATTAGCGGGATTAATGCCGGGGAGCTGTTTTTT
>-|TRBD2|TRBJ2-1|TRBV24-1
CATSDLRQLPGSREEYNEQFF
TGTGCCACCAGTGATTTGCGACAGCTCCCTGGATCGCGGGAGGAGTACAATGAGCAGTTCTTC
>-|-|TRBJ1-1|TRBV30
CAWSALRAWNTEAFF
TGTGCCTGGAGTGCTCTACGTGCCTGGAACACTGAAGCTTTCTTT
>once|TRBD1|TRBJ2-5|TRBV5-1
CASSLEGGAETQYF
TGCGCCAGCAGCTTGGAAGGGGGCGCGGAGACCCAGTACTTC
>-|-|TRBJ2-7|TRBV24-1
CATSDLEGYEQYF
TGTGCCACCAGTGATCTGGAGGGGTACGAGCAGTACTTC
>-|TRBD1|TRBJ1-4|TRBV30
CAWMDRDIEKLFF
TGTGCCTGGATGGACAGGGACATTGAAAAACTGTTTTTT
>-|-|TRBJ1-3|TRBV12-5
CASGHFGGADLSGNTIYF
TGTGCTAGTGGTCATTTTGGGGGGGCGGATTTGTCCGGAAACACCATATATTTT
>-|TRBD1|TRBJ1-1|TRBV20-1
CSASRQGTEAFF
TGCAGTGCTAGTAGACAGGGCACTGAAGCTTTCTTT
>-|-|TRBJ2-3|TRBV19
CASKQNAGDTQYF
TGTGCCAGTAAACAAAACGCGGGAGATACGCAGTATTTT
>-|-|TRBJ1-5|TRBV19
CASSINAAGNYPQHF
TGTGCCAGTAGTATCAACGCGGCTGGAAATTATCCCCAGCATTTT
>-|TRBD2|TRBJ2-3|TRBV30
CAWSVLAGVRADTQYF
TGTGCCTGGAGTGTACTAGCGGGAGTTCGGGCAGATACGCAGTATTTT